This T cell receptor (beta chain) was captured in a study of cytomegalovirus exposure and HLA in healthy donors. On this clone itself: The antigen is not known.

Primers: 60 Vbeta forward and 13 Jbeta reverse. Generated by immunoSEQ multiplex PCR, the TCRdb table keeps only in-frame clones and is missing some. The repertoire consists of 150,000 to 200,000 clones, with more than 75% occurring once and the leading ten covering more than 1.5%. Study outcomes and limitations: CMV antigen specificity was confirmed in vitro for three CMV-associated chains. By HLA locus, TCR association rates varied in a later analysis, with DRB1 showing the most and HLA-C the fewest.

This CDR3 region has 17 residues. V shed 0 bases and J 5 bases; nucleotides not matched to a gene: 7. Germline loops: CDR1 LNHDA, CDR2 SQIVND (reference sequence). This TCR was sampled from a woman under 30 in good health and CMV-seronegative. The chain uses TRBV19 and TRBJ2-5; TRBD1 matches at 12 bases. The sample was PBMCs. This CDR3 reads CASSIDIGTGGGETQYF. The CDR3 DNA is TGTGCCAGTAGTATAGACATCGGGACAGGGGGCGGGGAGACCCAGTACTTC.